Listed below are T cell receptor beta chains from one sample, sequenced in a study of identical twins. TCRdb used MiXCR to reprocess the 5' RACE reads, holding one entry per CDR3 protein. The repertoire holds 420,000 or so distinct CDR3 sequences, under 20% seen once, with around 12% in the top ten. The sequencing input was naive T cells sorted from blood. These receptor sequences come from a man aged 45-60 years in good health. Both conserved end residues are part of each CDR3. Fields, in order: V gene, clone size, D gene, J gene, CDR3 protein, CDR3 DNA. A D gene is named only where the DNA matches it firmly. Clone size is shown for a subset of rows, as once, few, many or a class of expanded clone.

v_call: TRBV7-8; clone_size: .; d_call: .; j_call: TRBJ2-7; cdr3_aa: CASSPARTGVLYEQYF; cdr3_nt: TGTGCCAGCAGCCCAGCGCGGACTGGGGTGCTCTACGAGCAGTACTTC
v_call: TRBV27; clone_size: few; d_call: .; j_call: TRBJ2-7; cdr3_aa: CASTRSGHPYEQYF; cdr3_nt: TGTGCCAGCACGCGGTCAGGACACCCATACGAGCAGTACTTC
v_call: TRBV12-3/TRBV12-4; clone_size: many; d_call: TRBD2; j_call: TRBJ2-2; cdr3_aa: CASSLLAVREGLPNTGELFF; cdr3_nt: TGTGCCAGCAGTCTCTTAGCGGTCCGGGAGGGGCTTCCGAACACCGGGGAGCTGTTTTTT
v_call: TRBV20-1; clone_size: .; d_call: TRBD2; j_call: TRBJ2-2; cdr3_aa: CSASPLGLAGASNTGELFF; cdr3_nt: TGCAGTGCTAGCCCCTTAGGACTAGCGGGGGCATCGAACACCGGGGAGCTGTTTTTT
v_call: TRBV12-3/TRBV12-4; clone_size: many; d_call: .; j_call: TRBJ1-4; cdr3_aa: CASTGAVATNEKLFF; cdr3_nt: TGTGCCAGCACCGGAGCCGTTGCAACTAATGAAAAACTGTTTTTT
v_call: TRBV20-1; clone_size: .; d_call: TRBD2; j_call: TRBJ2-3; cdr3_aa: CSARAPAGGPLTDTQYF; cdr3_nt: TGCAGTGCTAGAGCCCCAGCGGGAGGGCCTCTGACAGATACGCAGTATTTT
v_call: TRBV4-2; clone_size: .; d_call: .; j_call: TRBJ1-2; cdr3_aa: CASRQTDSANYGYTF; cdr3_nt: TGTGCCAGCAGACAGACGGACAGTGCTAACTATGGCTACACCTTC
v_call: TRBV19; clone_size: many; d_call: TRBD2; j_call: TRBJ2-2; cdr3_aa: CASSVSGTGELFF; cdr3_nt: TGTGCCAGTAGTGTTAGCGGGACCGGGGAGCTGTTTTTT
v_call: TRBV14; clone_size: few; d_call: .; j_call: TRBJ2-7; cdr3_aa: CASSWTERAEQYF; cdr3_nt: TGTGCCAGCAGCTGGACAGAAAGGGCCGAGCAGTACTTC
v_call: TRBV14; clone_size: once; d_call: .; j_call: TRBJ1-1; cdr3_aa: CASSLTGPEAFF; cdr3_nt: TGTGCCAGCAGCCTAACCGGGCCTGAAGCTTTCTTT
v_call: TRBV29-1; clone_size: .; d_call: .; j_call: TRBJ1-5; cdr3_aa: CSVEGEGGQPQHF; cdr3_nt: TGCAGCGTTGAAGGTGAGGGCGGTCAGCCCCAGCATTTT
v_call: TRBV6-1; clone_size: .; d_call: TRBD2; j_call: TRBJ2-1; cdr3_aa: CASGTSGSRGRNEQFF; cdr3_nt: TGTGCCAGCGGGACTAGCGGGAGTAGGGGACGCAATGAGCAGTTCTTC
v_call: TRBV2; clone_size: .; d_call: .; j_call: TRBJ2-1; cdr3_aa: CASSPTGGYEQFF; cdr3_nt: TGTGCCAGCAGCCCGACTGGGGGCTATGAGCAGTTCTTC
v_call: TRBV5-1; clone_size: .; d_call: .; j_call: TRBJ1-1; cdr3_aa: CASSTGNSEAFF; cdr3_nt: TGCGCCAGCAGTACGGGGAACTCTGAAGCTTTCTTT
v_call: TRBV3-1; clone_size: few; d_call: .; j_call: TRBJ2-2; cdr3_aa: CASTIWASTGELFF; cdr3_nt: TGTGCCAGCACCATATGGGCCAGCACCGGGGAGCTGTTTTTT
v_call: TRBV18; clone_size: .; d_call: .; j_call: TRBJ2-7; cdr3_aa: CASSPFWTAHPYEQYF; cdr3_nt: TGTGCCAGCTCACCTTTCTGGACCGCTCACCCCTACGAGCAGTACTTC
v_call: TRBV20-1; clone_size: many; d_call: .; j_call: TRBJ1-4; cdr3_aa: CSARDLGEKLFF; cdr3_nt: TGCAGTGCTAGAGATTTAGGAGAAAAACTGTTTTTT
v_call: TRBV11-2; clone_size: many; d_call: .; j_call: TRBJ1-2; cdr3_aa: CASSLGGEFGYTF; cdr3_nt: TGTGCCAGCAGCTTAGGAGGGGAGTTCGGCTACACCTTC
v_call: TRBV20-1; clone_size: few; d_call: TRBD2; j_call: TRBJ2-3; cdr3_aa: CSAGLAGVTDTQYF; cdr3_nt: TGCAGTGCTGGACTAGCGGGAGTCACAGATACGCAGTATTTT
v_call: TRBV20-1; clone_size: .; d_call: .; j_call: TRBJ1-5; cdr3_aa: CSATHREGFNQPQHF; cdr3_nt: TGCAGTGCTACACACAGGGAAGGGTTCAATCAGCCCCAGCATTTT
v_call: TRBV29-1; clone_size: few; d_call: .; j_call: TRBJ1-2; cdr3_aa: CSVYDGGYTF; cdr3_nt: TGCAGCGTTTACGACGGGGGCTACACCTTC
v_call: TRBV7-9; clone_size: few; d_call: .; j_call: TRBJ2-2; cdr3_aa: CASSFVSTGELFF; cdr3_nt: TGTGCCAGCAGCTTCGTCAGCACCGGGGAGCTGTTTTTT
v_call: TRBV12-3/TRBV12-4; clone_size: many; d_call: TRBD1; j_call: TRBJ1-6; cdr3_aa: CASRPGQGVSPLHF; cdr3_nt: TGTGCCAGCAGACCGGGACAGGGGGTTTCACCCCTCCACTTT
v_call: TRBV15; clone_size: many; d_call: .; j_call: TRBJ2-7; cdr3_aa: CATSPGLYSYEQYF; cdr3_nt: TGTGCCACCAGCCCTGGACTCTATTCCTACGAGCAGTACTTC
v_call: TRBV6-2/TRBV6-3; clone_size: few; d_call: TRBD2; j_call: TRBJ2-3; cdr3_aa: CASRSGLAGAVDTQYF; cdr3_nt: TGTGCCAGCAGGTCGGGACTAGCGGGAGCGGTAGATACGCAGTATTTT
v_call: TRBV27; clone_size: .; d_call: .; j_call: TRBJ2-7; cdr3_aa: CASGRGEQYF; cdr3_nt: TGTGCCAGCGGAAGGGGCGAGCAGTACTTC
v_call: TRBV29-1; clone_size: few; d_call: TRBD1; j_call: TRBJ1-2; cdr3_aa: CSVGEAGGFGYTF; cdr3_nt: TGCAGCGTTGGTGAGGCAGGGGGGTTTGGCTACACCTTC